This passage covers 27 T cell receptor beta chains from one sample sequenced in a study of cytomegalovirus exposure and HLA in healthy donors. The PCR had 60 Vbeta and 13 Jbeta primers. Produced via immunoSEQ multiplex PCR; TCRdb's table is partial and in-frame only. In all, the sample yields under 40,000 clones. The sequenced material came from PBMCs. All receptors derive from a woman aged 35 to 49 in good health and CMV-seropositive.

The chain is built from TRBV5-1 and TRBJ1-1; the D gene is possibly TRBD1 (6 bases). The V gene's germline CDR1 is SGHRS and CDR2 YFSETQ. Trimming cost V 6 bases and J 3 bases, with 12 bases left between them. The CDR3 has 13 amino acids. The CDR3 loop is CASKGGGYTEAFF. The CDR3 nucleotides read TGCGCCAGCAAAGGGGGGGGATACACTGAAGCTTTCTTT. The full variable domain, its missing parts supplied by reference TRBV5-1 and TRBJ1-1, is KAGVTQTPRYLIKTRGQQVTLSCSPISGHRSVSWYQQTPGQGLQFLFEYFSETQRNKGNFPGRFSGRQFSNSRSEMNVSTLELGDSALYLCASKGGGYTEAFFGQGTRLTVV.

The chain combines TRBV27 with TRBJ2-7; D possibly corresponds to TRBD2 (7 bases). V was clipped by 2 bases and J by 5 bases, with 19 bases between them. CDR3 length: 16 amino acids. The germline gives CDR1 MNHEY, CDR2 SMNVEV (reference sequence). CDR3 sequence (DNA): TGTGCCAGCAGTTTAACCCGGCCCGGCGGGGGCAACGAGCAGTACTTC. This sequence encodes CASSLTRPGGGNEQYF.

The CDR3 loop reads CSVRTGGYNEQYF. CDR3 in DNA: TGCAGCGTGAGGACAGGGGGATATAACGAGCAGTACTTC. The chain employs TRBV29-1 and TRBJ2-7; 10 positions match TRBD1. V shed 6 bases, J shed 5 bases, and the junction held 7 bases outside the gene matches. Germline V gives CDR1 SQVTM, CDR2 ANQGSEA. The CDR3 is made up of 13 amino acids.

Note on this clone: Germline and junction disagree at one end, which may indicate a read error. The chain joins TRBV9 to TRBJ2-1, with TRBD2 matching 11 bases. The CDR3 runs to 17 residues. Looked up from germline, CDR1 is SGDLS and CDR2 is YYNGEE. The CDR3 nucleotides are TGTGCCAGCAGCGTTTACGGGACTAGCGGCTCCGACAATGAGCAGTTCTTC. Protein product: CASSVYGTSGSDNEQFF.

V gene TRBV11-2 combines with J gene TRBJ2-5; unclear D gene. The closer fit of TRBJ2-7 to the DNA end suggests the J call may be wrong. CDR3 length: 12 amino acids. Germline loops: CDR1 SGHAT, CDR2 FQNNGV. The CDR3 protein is CASSLISYEQYF. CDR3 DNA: TGTGCCAGCAGCTTAATCTCCTACGAGCAGTACTTC.

The CDR3 DNA reads as TGTGCCATCAACCCAACCGGGACAACGAACACCGGGGAGCTGTTTTTT. Translated, it gives CAINPTGTTNTGELFF. V and J are TRBV10-3 and TRBJ2-2, with a weak D call TRBD1 (6 bases). Germline loops: CDR1 ENHRY, CDR2 SYGVKD. This CDR3 is built from 16 residues. Trimming left V 7 bases short and J 0 bases short, with 15 bases between.

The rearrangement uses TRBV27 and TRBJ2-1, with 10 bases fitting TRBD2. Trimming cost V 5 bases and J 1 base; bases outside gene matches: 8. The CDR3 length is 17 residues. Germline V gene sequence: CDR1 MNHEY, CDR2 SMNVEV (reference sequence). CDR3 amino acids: CASSTRGSGRSYNEQFF. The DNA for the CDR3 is TGTGCCAGCAGTACCCGAGGTAGCGGGAGGTCCTACAATGAGCAGTTCTTC.

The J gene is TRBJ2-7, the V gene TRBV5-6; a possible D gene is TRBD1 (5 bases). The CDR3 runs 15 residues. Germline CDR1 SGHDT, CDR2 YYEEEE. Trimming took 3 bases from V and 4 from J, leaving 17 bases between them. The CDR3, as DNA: TGTGCCAGCAGCTCGGTCGGGCAGGGAACGTACGAGCAGTACTTC. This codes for CASSSVGQGTYEQYF.

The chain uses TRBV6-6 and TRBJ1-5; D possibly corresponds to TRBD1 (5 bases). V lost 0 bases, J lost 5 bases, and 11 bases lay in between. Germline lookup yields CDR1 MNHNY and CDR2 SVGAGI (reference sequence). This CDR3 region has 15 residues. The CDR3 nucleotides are TGTGCCAGCAGTTACTCAGGGACTGCTTATCAGCCCCAGCATTTT. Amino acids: CASSYSGTAYQPQHF.

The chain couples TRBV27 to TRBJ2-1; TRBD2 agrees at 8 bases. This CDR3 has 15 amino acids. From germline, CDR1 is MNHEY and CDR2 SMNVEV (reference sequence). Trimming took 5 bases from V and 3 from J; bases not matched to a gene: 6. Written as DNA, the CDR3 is TGTGCCAGCAGTGGTACTAGCGGACACTACAATGAGCAGTTCTTC. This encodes CASSGTSGHYNEQFF.

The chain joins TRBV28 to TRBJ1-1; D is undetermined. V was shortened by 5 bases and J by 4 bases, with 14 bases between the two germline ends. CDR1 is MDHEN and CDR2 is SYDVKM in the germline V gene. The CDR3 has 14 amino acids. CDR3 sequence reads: CASSEGRASTEAFF. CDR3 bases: TGTGCCAGCAGTGAGGGTAGAGCGAGCACTGAAGCTTTCTTT.

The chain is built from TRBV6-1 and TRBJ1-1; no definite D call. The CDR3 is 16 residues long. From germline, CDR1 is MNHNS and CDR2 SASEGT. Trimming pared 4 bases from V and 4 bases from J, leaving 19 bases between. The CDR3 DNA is TGTGCCAGCAGTGCGGTGAACTCAAGAGTGTTCACTGAAGCTTTCTTT. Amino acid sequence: CASSAVNSRVFTEAFF.

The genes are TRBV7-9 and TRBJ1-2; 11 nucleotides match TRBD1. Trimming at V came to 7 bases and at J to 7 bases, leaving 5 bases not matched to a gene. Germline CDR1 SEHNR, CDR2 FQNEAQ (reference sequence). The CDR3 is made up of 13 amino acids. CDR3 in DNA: TGTGCCAGCATCGGACAGGGGGCGGGTGGCTACACCTTC. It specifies CASIGQGAGGYTF.

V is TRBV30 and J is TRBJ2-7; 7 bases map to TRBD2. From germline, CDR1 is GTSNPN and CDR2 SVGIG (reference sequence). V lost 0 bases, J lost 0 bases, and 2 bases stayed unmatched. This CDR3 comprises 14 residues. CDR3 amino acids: CAWSVGGSSYEQYF. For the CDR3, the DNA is TGTGCCTGGAGTGTTGGCGGGAGCTCCTACGAGCAGTACTTC.

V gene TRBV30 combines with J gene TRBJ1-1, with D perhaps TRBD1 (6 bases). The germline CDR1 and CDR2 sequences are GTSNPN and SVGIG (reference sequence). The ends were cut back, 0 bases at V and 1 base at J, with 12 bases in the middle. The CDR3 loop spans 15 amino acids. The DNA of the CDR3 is TGTGCCTGGAGTGTATGGGGGGGCGGGAACACTGAAGCTTTCTTT. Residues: CAWSVWGGGNTEAFF.

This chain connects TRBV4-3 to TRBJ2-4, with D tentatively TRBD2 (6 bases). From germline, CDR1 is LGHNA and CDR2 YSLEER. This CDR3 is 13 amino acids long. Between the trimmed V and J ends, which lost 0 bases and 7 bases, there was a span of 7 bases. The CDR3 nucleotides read TGCGCCAGCAGCCAAGACCGGGGGAACATTCAGTACTTC. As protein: CASSQDRGNIQYF.

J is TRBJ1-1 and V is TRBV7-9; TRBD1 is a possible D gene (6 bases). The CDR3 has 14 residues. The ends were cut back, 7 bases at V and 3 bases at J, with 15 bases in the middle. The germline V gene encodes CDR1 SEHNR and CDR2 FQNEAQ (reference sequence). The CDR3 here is CASTKQGGDTEAFF. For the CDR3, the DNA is TGTGCCAGCACCAAACAGGGTGGCGACACTGAAGCTTTCTTT.

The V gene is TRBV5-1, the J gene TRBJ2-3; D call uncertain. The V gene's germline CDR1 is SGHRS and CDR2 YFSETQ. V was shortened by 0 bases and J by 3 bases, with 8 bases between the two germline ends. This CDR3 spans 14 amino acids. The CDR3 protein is CASSLAIMTDTQYF. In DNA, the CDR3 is TGCGCCAGCAGCTTGGCTATAATGACAGATACGCAGTATTTT.

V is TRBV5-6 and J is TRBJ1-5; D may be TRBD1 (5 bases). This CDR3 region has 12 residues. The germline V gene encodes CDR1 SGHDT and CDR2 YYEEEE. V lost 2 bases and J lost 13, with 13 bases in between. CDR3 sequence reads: CASSLGTGHQHF. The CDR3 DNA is TGTGCCAGCAGCTTAGGAACAGGTCATCAGCATTTT.

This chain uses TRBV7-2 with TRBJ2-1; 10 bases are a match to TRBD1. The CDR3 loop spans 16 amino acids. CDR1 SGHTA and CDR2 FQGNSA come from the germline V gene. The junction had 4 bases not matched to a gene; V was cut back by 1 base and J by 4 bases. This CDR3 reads CASSLVWTGGYNEQFF. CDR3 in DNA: TGTGCCAGCAGCTTAGTATGGACAGGGGGGTACAATGAGCAGTTCTTC.

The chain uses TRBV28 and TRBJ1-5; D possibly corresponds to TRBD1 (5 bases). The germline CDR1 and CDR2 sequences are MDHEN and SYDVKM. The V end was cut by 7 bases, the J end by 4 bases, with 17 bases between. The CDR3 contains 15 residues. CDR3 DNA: TGTGCCAGCACCACTTCGGGCAGGGCGAATCAGCCCCAGCATTTT. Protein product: CASTTSGRANQPQHF.

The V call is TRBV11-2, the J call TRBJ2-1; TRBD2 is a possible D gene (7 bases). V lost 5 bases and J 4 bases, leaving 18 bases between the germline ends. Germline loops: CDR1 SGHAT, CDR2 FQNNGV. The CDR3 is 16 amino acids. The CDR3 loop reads CASSPMRGGVYNEQFF. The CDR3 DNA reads TGTGCCAGCAGCCCGATGAGGGGGGGGGTTTACAATGAGCAGTTCTTC.

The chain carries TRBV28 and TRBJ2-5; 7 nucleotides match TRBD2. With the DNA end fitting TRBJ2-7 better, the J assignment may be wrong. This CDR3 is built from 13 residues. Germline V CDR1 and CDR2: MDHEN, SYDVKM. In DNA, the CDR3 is TGTGCCAGCAGGCCGGGAGGTTTCTACGAGCAGTACTTC. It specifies CASRPGGFYEQYF.

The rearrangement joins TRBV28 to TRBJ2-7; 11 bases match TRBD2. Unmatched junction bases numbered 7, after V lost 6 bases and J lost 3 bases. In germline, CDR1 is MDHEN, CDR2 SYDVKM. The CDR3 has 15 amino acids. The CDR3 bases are TGTGCCAGCAGACGAACTAGCGGGAGAGTCTACGAGCAGTACTTC. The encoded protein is CASRRTSGRVYEQYF.

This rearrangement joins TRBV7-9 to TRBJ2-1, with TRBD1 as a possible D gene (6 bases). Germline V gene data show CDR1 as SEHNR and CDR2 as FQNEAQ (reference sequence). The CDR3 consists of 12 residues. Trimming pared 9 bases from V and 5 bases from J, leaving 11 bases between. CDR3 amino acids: CASQGRNNEQFF. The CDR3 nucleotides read TGTGCCAGTCAGGGGCGAAACAATGAGCAGTTCTTC.

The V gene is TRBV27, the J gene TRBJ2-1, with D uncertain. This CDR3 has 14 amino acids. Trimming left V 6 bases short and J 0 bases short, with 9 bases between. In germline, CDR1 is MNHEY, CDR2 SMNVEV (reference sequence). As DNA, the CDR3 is TGTGCCAGCAGCCCATTTAGCTCCTACAATGAGCAGTTCTTC. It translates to CASSPFSSYNEQFF.

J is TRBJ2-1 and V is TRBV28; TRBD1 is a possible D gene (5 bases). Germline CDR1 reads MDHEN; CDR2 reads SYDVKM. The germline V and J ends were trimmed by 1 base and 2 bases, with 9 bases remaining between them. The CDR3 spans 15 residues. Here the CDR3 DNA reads TGTGCCAGCAGTTTATCCCCGGACACCTACAATGAGCAGTTCTTC. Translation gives CASSLSPDTYNEQFF. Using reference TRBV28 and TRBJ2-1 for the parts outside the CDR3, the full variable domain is DVKVTQSSRYLVKRTGEKVFLECVQDMDHENMFWYRQDPGLGLRLIYFSYDVKMKEKGDIPEGYSVSREKKERFSLILESASTNQTSMYLCASSLSPDTYNEQFFGPGTRLTVL.